This TCR beta chain was obtained from a study of blood T cell repertoires in COVID-19. Study summary: Whether acute or convalescent, the COVID-19 samples came from the United States, Italy and Spain. The analysed material was cDNA or gDNA that came from T cells, B-cell-depleted T cells, or PBMCs.

Per the authors' pipeline: Amplification with reference gene primers provided the estimates of nucleated cell counts. Some clones are missing from TCRdb's copy, which holds only in-frame ones; the method was immunoSEQ multiplex PCR. D and trimming were read from the DNA, whereas the V and J calls and clone size are those reported in that table. The profile covers 70,000 to 75,000 clones, with around 90% appearing a single time and about 9.8% taken by the ten largest. This TCR came from a human donor in a cohort sampled during active COVID-19. Sequencing input: peripheral blood.

CDR3 protein: CASSQDGDSGDTQYF. CDR3 nucleotide sequence: TGCGCCAGCAGCCAAGATGGAGATAGCGGCGATACGCAGTATTTT. V gene TRBV4-3 combines with J gene TRBJ2-3; the D gene is possibly TRBD2 (6 bases). CDR3 size: 15 residues. The V end was cut by 0 bases, the J end by 6 bases, with 13 bases between. CDR1 is LGHNA, CDR2 YSLEER, per germline.